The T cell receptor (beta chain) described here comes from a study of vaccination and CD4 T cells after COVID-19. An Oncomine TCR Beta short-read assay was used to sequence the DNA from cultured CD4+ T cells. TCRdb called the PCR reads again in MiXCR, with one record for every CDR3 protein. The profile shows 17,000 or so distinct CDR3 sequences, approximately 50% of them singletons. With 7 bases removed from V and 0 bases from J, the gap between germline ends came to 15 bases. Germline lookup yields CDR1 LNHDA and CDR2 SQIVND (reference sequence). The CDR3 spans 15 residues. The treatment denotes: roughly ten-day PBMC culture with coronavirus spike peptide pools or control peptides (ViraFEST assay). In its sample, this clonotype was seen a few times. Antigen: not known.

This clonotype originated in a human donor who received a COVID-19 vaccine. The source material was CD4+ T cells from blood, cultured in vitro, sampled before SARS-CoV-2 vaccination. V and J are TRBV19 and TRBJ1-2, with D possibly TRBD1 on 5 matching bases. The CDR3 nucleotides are TGTGCCAGTAATCAGGGTACCTCAGCTAACTATGGCTACACCTTC. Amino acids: CASNQGTSANYGYTF.